The 27 T cell receptor beta chains presented below share a single source sample, sequenced in a study of shared clonotypes between healthy human individuals. Sequencing was performed with immunoSEQ multiplex PCR; in TCRdb, only in-frame clones are kept and a portion is missing. The sample yields about 340,000 clones, roughly 80% seen once. The sample taken for sequencing was memory CD4+ T cells sorted from blood. Subset meaning: CD45RA-negative fraction. Receptor source: a young man in good health.

In its sample, this clone was seen a few times. V is TRBV11-2 and J is TRBJ2-7; D perhaps matches TRBD2 (6 bases). The CDR3 extends over 15 amino acids. The V end lost 5 bases, the J end lost 4 bases, and 18 bases lay between the germline ends. Germline CDR1 is SGHAT and CDR2 is FQNNGV. The CDR3 sequence is CASSPGLLFRYEQYF. CDR3 sequence (DNA): TGTGCCAGCAGCCCGGGACTGCTATTCAGATACGAGCAGTACTTC.

The chain uses TRBV28 and TRBJ2-4, with 7 nucleotides matching TRBD2. Per germline, CDR1 MDHEN and CDR2 SYDVKM. The CDR3 runs 17 residues. V was clipped by 5 bases and J by 1 base; unmatched bases: 11. This CDR3 is CASSLTPAGTAKNIQYF. The DNA for the CDR3 is TGTGCCAGCAGTCTGACCCCAGCGGGAACGGCCAAAAACATTCAGTACTTC.

The chain employs TRBV19 and TRBJ2-4; D not resolved. The germline V gene encodes CDR1 LNHDA and CDR2 SQIVND (reference sequence). The V and J ends lost 4 bases and 0 bases respectively, with 13 bases between them. This CDR3 has 16 amino acids. The CDR3 sequence: CASSSGYSLAKNIQYF. The CDR3 coding sequence is TGTGCCAGTAGTAGTGGCTACTCCCTAGCCAAAAACATTCAGTACTTC.

This clone was seen a handful of times. J is TRBJ1-5 and V is TRBV28; D might be TRBD1 (5 bases). CDR3 length: 15 amino acids. Trimming shortened V by 5 bases and J by 6 bases, and 17 bases separated the two germline ends. Germline V gives CDR1 MDHEN, CDR2 SYDVKM. CDR3 region: CASSPSRGVGQPQHF. Written as DNA, the CDR3 is TGTGCCAGCAGTCCCTCCCGGGGGGTCGGTCAGCCCCAGCATTTT.

The J gene is TRBJ2-3, the V gene TRBV29-1; D remains unclear. CDR1 and CDR2 (germline): SQVTM, ANQGSEA. V was shortened by 0 bases and J by 2 bases, with 9 bases between the two germline ends. The CDR3 contains 14 residues. CDR3 protein: CSVEDGMLTDTQYF. As DNA, the CDR3 is TGCAGCGTTGAAGACGGCATGCTCACAGATACGCAGTATTTT.

To note about this clone: Other nucleotide sequences from this sample produce the same CDR3. The chain is built from TRBV6-5 and TRBJ2-5; 7 positions match TRBD1. The CDR3 totals 15 residues. Trimming cost V 6 bases and J 0 bases; bases outside gene matches: 7. Germline loops: CDR1 MNHEY, CDR2 SVGAGI. The chain's CDR3 is CASSPDRVYQETQYF. The CDR3 region has the DNA TGTGCCAGCAGCCCTGACAGGGTTTACCAAGAGACCCAGTACTTC.

The DNA of the CDR3 is TGTGCCAGCAGCTGGGGACTAGCGCCGCAAGAGACCCAGTACTTC. This sequence encodes CASSWGLAPQETQYF. The genes are TRBV7-9 and TRBJ2-5; TRBD2 agrees at 10 bases. V shed 4 bases and J 2 bases; nucleotides not matched to a gene: 4. Looked up from germline, CDR1 is SEHNR and CDR2 is FQNEAQ (reference sequence). The CDR3 extends over 15 amino acids. Full variable domain (missing parts from reference TRBV7-9 and TRBJ2-5): DTGVSQNPRHKITKRGQNVTFRCDPISEHNRLYWYRQTLGQGPEFLTYFQNEAQLEKSRLLSDRFSAERPKGSFSTLEIQRTEQGDSAMYLCASSWGLAPQETQYFGPGTRLLVL.

The chain has TRBV7-2 and TRBJ2-7, with 7 bases identical to TRBD2. Germline V gene data show CDR1 as SGHTA and CDR2 as FQGNSA. V trimming: 3 bases; J trimming: 3 bases; junction bases outside the gene matches: 5. This CDR3 region has 14 residues. CDR3 DNA: TGTGCCAGCAGCTTTAGCGGGCAACTCTACGAGCAGTACTTC. This gives the protein CASSFSGQLYEQYF.

CDR3 amino acids: CASSLGQGANSLHEQYF. DNA of the CDR3: TGTGCCAGCAGCTTAGGACAGGGGGCAAACTCGTTGCACGAGCAGTACTTC. V gene TRBV7-6 combines with J gene TRBJ2-7; 10 positions agree with TRBD1. Germline trimming cut 1 base from V and 5 bases from J; bases unmatched to any gene: 11. The CDR3 is 17 residues long. The germline V gene has CDR1 SGHVS and CDR2 FNYEAQ.

This clone has at least ten counts. This sequence joins TRBV2 and TRBJ2-5; TRBD1 matches 8 bases. The CDR3 has 13 residues. The V gene end was trimmed by 6 bases and the J gene end by 2 bases; junction bases not matched to a gene: 2. Per germline, CDR1 SNHLY and CDR2 FYNNEI. The CDR3 bases are TGTGCCAGCAGGTACAGGGGGCAAGAGACCCAGTACTTC. Its translation is CASRYRGQETQYF.

The chain couples TRBV25-1 to TRBJ2-3, with TRBD2 as a possible D gene (6 bases). Germline V gives CDR1 MGHDK, CDR2 SYGVNS. With 2 bases removed from V and 0 bases from J, the gap between germline ends came to 12 bases. This CDR3 region has 16 residues. The CDR3 DNA reads TGTGCCAGCAGTGAAGGGAGGTGGGAGAGCACAGATACGCAGTATTTT. This sequence encodes CASSEGRWESTDTQYF. Looking up the rest from reference TRBV25-1 and TRBJ2-3 gives the full variable domain: EADIYQTPRYLVIGTGKKITLECSQTMGHDKMYWYQQDPGMELHLIHYSYGVNSTEKGDLSSESTVSRIRTEHFPLTLESARPSHTSQYLCASSEGRWESTDTQYFGPGTRLTVL.

This clone turned up a few times. Other DNA sequences in the same sample also yield this CDR3. The V and J genes are TRBV7-2 and TRBJ2-5; D gene ambiguous. Germline CDR1 SGHTA, CDR2 FQGNSA. Trimming removed 1 base at V and 5 bases at J, with 5 bases between. This CDR3 contains 12 residues. The CDR3 DNA follows: TGTGCCAGCAGCTTAGATCGGGAGACCCAGTACTTC. Translated, it gives CASSLDRETQYF.

The rearrangement links TRBV10-3 to TRBJ1-2; D unresolved. CDR3 length: 14 amino acids. Germline V lookup: CDR1 ENHRY, CDR2 SYGVKD. Trimming shortened V by 1 base and J by 8 bases, and 14 bases separated the two germline ends. In nucleotides, the CDR3 is TGTGCCATCAGTGAGTTCCCTCCGACGGGGGGCTACACCTTC. Translating it yields CAISEFPPTGGYTF.

The J gene is TRBJ2-3, the V gene TRBV6-6; 7 nucleotides agree with TRBD2. V gave up 5 bases and J gave up 1 base; unmatched junction bases: 0. This CDR3 comprises 13 residues. Germline values: CDR1 MNHNY, CDR2 SVGAGI (reference sequence). The CDR3 sequence: CASSTSGTDTQYF. The CDR3 nucleotides are TGTGCCAGCAGTACTAGCGGCACAGATACGCAGTATTTT.

DNA for the CDR3: TGTGCCAGCAGCTTAGCTCGGACGGGGAGCTCCTACAATGAGCAGTTCTTC. Translation gives CASSLARTGSSYNEQFF. The V call is TRBV7-9, the J call TRBJ2-1; D is perhaps TRBD2 (5 bases). Germline V gives CDR1 SEHNR, CDR2 FQNEAQ (reference sequence). This CDR3 region has 17 residues. V shed 0 bases and J shed 0 bases, with 12 bases lying between them.

This clone was seen only a few times. The chain is built from TRBV5-6 and TRBJ2-5, with 11 bases matching TRBD2. CDR1 is SGHDT and CDR2 is YYEEEE in the germline V gene. The J segment lost 0 bases and the V segment lost 4 bases, leaving 8 bases of the junction unmatched. CDR3 size: 17 residues. The CDR3, as DNA: TGTGCCAGCAGCCCGCTGGGACTAGCGGAAAACCAAGAGACCCAGTACTTC. Residues: CASSPLGLAENQETQYF.

This chain uses TRBV27 with TRBJ2-6; D is uncertain. The CDR3 has 20 residues. In germline, CDR1 is MNHEY, CDR2 SMNVEV (reference sequence). Trimming left V 5 bases short and J 0 bases short, with 23 bases between. The CDR3 protein is CASSTRAPGLLFSGANVLTF. The DNA for the CDR3 is TGTGCCAGCAGTACCCGGGCTCCCGGGCTTCTTTTCTCTGGGGCCAACGTCCTGACTTTC.

A few counts support this clone. The genes are TRBV5-1 and TRBJ2-7; D remains unclear. The CDR3 is 17 amino acids. CDR1 and CDR2 from the germline V gene are SGHRS and YFSETQ. The V and J ends lost 0 bases and 4 bases respectively, with 20 bases between them. For the CDR3, the DNA is TGCGCCAGCAGCTTGGATGGGTTAGACCGCCGCCGTTACGAGCAGTACTTC. The encoded protein is CASSLDGLDRRRYEQYF.

The table lists this clone with a few counts. The gene calls are TRBV7-8 and TRBJ2-2; weak D call: TRBD1 (5 bases). CDR3 length: 14 amino acids. The germline V gene has CDR1 SGHVS and CDR2 FQNEAQ. Deletions cut 1 base from V and 6 bases from J, with 9 bases between. The CDR3 sequence is CASSLVTGSGELFF. Written as DNA, the CDR3 is TGTGCCAGCAGCTTAGTTACAGGTTCCGGGGAGCTGTTTTTT.

V gene TRBV19 combines with J gene TRBJ2-3; D gene uncertain. Between the trimmed V and J ends, which lost 3 bases and 7 bases, there was a span of 11 bases. In germline, CDR1 is LNHDA, CDR2 SQIVND (reference sequence). This CDR3 has 13 residues. As DNA, the CDR3 is TGTGCCAGTAGTATTGGGCTCACGAATACGCAGTATTTT. Protein: CASSIGLTNTQYF.

V gene TRBV29-1 combines with J gene TRBJ2-5; D possibly corresponds to TRBD1 (6 bases). The V gene lost 7 bases and the J gene lost 5 bases, with 11 bases spanning the gap. CDR1 is SQVTM, CDR2 ANQGSEA, per germline. CDR3 length equals 11 residues. The CDR3 DNA is TGCAGCGCAGGGGATTGGGAGACCCAGTACTTC. Amino acids: CSAGDWETQYF.

The chain couples TRBV27 to TRBJ2-7; 9 nucleotides align to TRBD1. V was pared by 2 bases and J by 6 bases, with 8 bases of the junction left unmatched. Germline CDR1 and CDR2: MNHEY and SMNVEV (reference sequence). The CDR3 length is 15 residues. CDR3 sequence reads: CASSLGTGRVSEQYF. CDR3 bases: TGTGCCAGCAGTTTAGGGACAGGGAGAGTCTCCGAGCAGTACTTC.

This clone was observed many times. The chain couples TRBV5-4 to TRBJ1-5; D remains ambiguous. This CDR3 has 13 residues. The V end was cut by 2 bases, the J end by 5 bases, with 8 bases between. From germline, CDR1 is SGHNT and CDR2 YYREEE (reference sequence). The CDR3 loop is CASSLGSDQPQHF. The CDR3 DNA is TGTGCCAGCAGCTTAGGGTCCGATCAGCCCCAGCATTTT.

The chain recombines TRBV7-9 with TRBJ2-7; 9 bases line up with TRBD1. The CDR3 length is 14 residues. Germline-derived CDR1 and CDR2 are SEHNR and FQNEAQ (reference sequence). With 3 bases clipped from V and 3 bases from J, the junction kept 3 bases outside the gene matches. The CDR3 sequence: CASSFGTGHYEQYF. CDR3 DNA: TGTGCCAGCAGCTTTGGGACAGGGCACTACGAGCAGTACTTC.

The chain uses TRBV18 and TRBJ2-7; D may match TRBD1 or TRBD2 (5 bases each). Germline CDR1 reads KGHSH; CDR2 reads LQKENI. V was trimmed by 4 bases and J by 7 bases, leaving 23 bases between them. The CDR3 is 16 residues long. CDR3 sequence reads: CASSLTPGPVAGEQYF. In DNA, the CDR3 is TGTGCCAGCTCACTAACTCCGGGACCGGTAGCCGGGGAGCAGTACTTC.

J is TRBJ2-5 and V is TRBV5-1; 7 nucleotides line up with TRBD1. CDR3 length: 14 amino acids. Germline V gives CDR1 SGHRS, CDR2 YFSETQ. V shed 4 bases and J 1 base; nucleotides not matched to a gene: 4. This CDR3 reads CASSRTGVQETQYF. In DNA form, the CDR3 reads TGCGCCAGCAGCCGTACAGGGGTCCAAGAGACCCAGTACTTC.

CDR3 amino acids: CASTGTGVVDEQYF. The CDR3 DNA reads TGTGCCAGCACCGGAACAGGGGTTGTCGACGAGCAGTACTTC. The V gene is TRBV5-5, the J gene TRBJ2-7; 7 bases map to TRBD1. The junction had 11 bases not matched to a gene; V was cut back by 6 bases and J by 5 bases. The CDR3 loop spans 14 amino acids. The germline CDR1 and CDR2 sequences are SGHKS and YYEKEE (reference sequence).